Below are 27 T cell receptor beta chains sequenced from a single sample in a study of blood T cell repertoires in COVID-19. Sequenced by immunoSEQ multiplex PCR; TCRdb stores in-frame clones only, minus some. The sample carries 250,000 or so clones, 75% to 90% recorded once. What was sequenced was peripheral blood. These receptors were taken from a man younger than 40 with active or convalescent COVID-19.

The rearrangement joins TRBV19 to TRBJ1-5; D gene uncertain. The germline gives CDR1 LNHDA, CDR2 SQIVND (reference sequence). The CDR3 loop spans 13 amino acids. V lost 3 bases and J 4 bases, leaving 7 bases between the germline ends. CDR3 nucleotides: TGTGCCAGTAGTATCGAAGAGAATCAGCCCCAGCATTTT. It is translated as CASSIEENQPQHF.

The genes are TRBV7-6 and TRBJ1-4, with a tentative D call TRBD1 (6 bases). V gave up 5 bases and J gave up 8 bases, with 18 bases separating them. There are 15 residues in the CDR3. The germline V gene has CDR1 SGHVS and CDR2 FNYEAQ. CDR3 coding DNA: TGTGCCAGCAGCCCCGGTAGGGGGTATGACGAAAAACTGTTTTTT. As protein: CASSPGRGYDEKLFF.

The chain uses TRBV2 and TRBJ1-3; tentatively, D is TRBD1 (5 bases). V was shortened by 1 base and J by 1 base, with 11 bases between the two germline ends. This CDR3 contains 16 residues. The germline V gene encodes CDR1 SNHLY and CDR2 FYNNEI. CDR3 amino acids: CASSEVTGSSGNTIYF. The CDR3 nucleotides are TGTGCCAGCAGTGAAGTTACAGGTAGTTCTGGAAACACCATATATTTT. The full variable domain, its missing parts supplied by reference TRBV2 and TRBJ1-3, is EPEVTQTPSHQVTQMGQEVILRCVPISNHLYFYWYRQILGQKVEFLVSFYNNEISEKSEIFDDQFSVERPDGSNFTLKIRSTKLEDSAMYFCASSEVTGSSGNTIYFGEGSWLTVV.

The rearrangement joins TRBV6-6 to TRBJ1-6; D possibly corresponds to TRBD1 (6 bases). Trimming removed 2 bases at V and 9 bases at J, with 11 bases between. The CDR3 is 14 amino acids. From germline, CDR1 is MNHNY and CDR2 SVGAGI (reference sequence). In nucleotides, the CDR3 is TGTGCCAGCAGTTACGTGGGGGCTGGTTCACCCCTCCACTTT. Translating it yields CASSYVGAGSPLHF.

The V call is TRBV7-9, the J call TRBJ1-2, with 10 positions matching TRBD1. J gave up 4 bases and V 5 bases, and 7 bases lay outside the gene matches. Germline lookup yields CDR1 SEHNR and CDR2 FQNEAQ (reference sequence). This CDR3 comprises 15 residues. The CDR3 DNA reads as TGTGCCAGCAGCCTAGGGACAGGGGATTCCTATGGCTACACCTTC. This translates into CASSLGTGDSYGYTF.

The CDR3 protein is CASSPRITTGPGNQPQHF. CDR3 bases: TGCGCCAGCAGCCCTCGAATAACGACAGGGCCCGGCAATCAGCCCCAGCATTTT. This chain joins TRBV4-1 and TRBJ1-5; 7 nucleotides match TRBD1. The CDR3 loop spans 18 amino acids. Germline V gene data show CDR1 as MGHRA and CDR2 as YSYEKL. Losses at the gene ends were 4 bases for V and 2 bases for J; bases not matched to a gene: 14.

This clone was seen only once. V gene TRBV5-8 combines with J gene TRBJ2-5, with a weak D call TRBD1 (5 bases). The CDR3 extends over 13 amino acids. V lost 4 bases to trimming and J lost 4 bases, with 11 bases between them. Germline-derived CDR1 and CDR2 are SGHTS and YDEGEE. DNA for the CDR3: TGTGCCAGCAGCCGTGACAGTGCAGAGACCCAGTACTTC. It encodes CASSRDSAETQYF.

This rearrangement joins TRBV6-5 to TRBJ1-1; 7 bases map to TRBD1. The V and J ends lost 2 bases and 0 bases, in that order; junction bases with no gene match: 6. This CDR3 is built from 16 residues. Germline V gene sequence: CDR1 MNHEY, CDR2 SVGAGI. The CDR3 region has the DNA TGTGCCAGCAGTTACCTGTGGGACAGCATGAACACTGAAGCTTTCTTT. Protein: CASSYLWDSMNTEAFF.

This rearrangement joins TRBV7-2 to TRBJ2-7, with TRBD2 matching over 11 bases. The germline V gene encodes CDR1 SGHTA and CDR2 FQGNSA. This CDR3 contains 15 residues. After removal of 6 bases from V and 2 bases from J, the junction contained 6 bases not matched to a gene. CDR3 region: CASRLGTSGTYEQYF. CDR3 bases: TGTGCCAGCAGGTTGGGGACTAGCGGAACCTACGAGCAGTACTTC.

The chain is built from TRBV4-1 and TRBJ2-7; D might be TRBD2 (6 bases). CDR3 length: 15 residues. V lost 0 bases and J 6 bases, leaving 15 bases between the germline ends. From germline, CDR1 is MGHRA and CDR2 YSYEKL. The CDR3 DNA is TGCGCCAGCAGCCAAGATTCCGGTCTCGGGGGCGAGCAGTACTTC. It translates to CASSQDSGLGGEQYF.

The CDR3 region is CASSLSGGVFTQYF. Written as DNA, the CDR3 is TGTGCCAGCAGCCTAAGCGGGGGGGTTTTTACGCAGTATTTT. This chain uses TRBV7-2 with TRBJ2-3, with 10 nucleotides matching TRBD2. CDR3 length: 14 amino acids. Trimming took 5 bases from V and 8 from J; bases not matched to a gene: 7. Per the germline V gene, CDR1 is SGHTA and CDR2 is FQGNSA.

The chain recombines TRBV5-6 with TRBJ1-5; possible D gene TRBD1, 6 bases. Per germline, CDR1 SGHDT and CDR2 YYEEEE. V shed 2 bases and J shed 4 bases, with 13 bases lying between them. The CDR3 extends over 15 amino acids. This CDR3 is CASSLQGGGNQPQHF. DNA of the CDR3: TGTGCCAGCAGCTTACAGGGAGGGGGGAATCAGCCCCAGCATTTT.

The J gene is TRBJ1-6, the V gene TRBV13, with D possibly matching TRBD1 (6 bases). In germline, CDR1 is PRHDT, CDR2 FYEKMQ (reference sequence). V was pared by 6 bases and J by 0 bases, with 6 bases between. The CDR3 runs 14 residues. The CDR3 region has the DNA TGTGCCAGCAGACAGGGCTCCTATAATTCACCCCTCCACTTT. Translation gives CASRQGSYNSPLHF.

The J gene is TRBJ1-5, the V gene TRBV11-2; weak D call: TRBD1 (6 bases). The CDR3 loop spans 15 amino acids. Per the germline V gene, CDR1 is SGHAT and CDR2 is FQNNGV. The V gene lost 2 bases and the J gene lost 0 bases, with 8 bases spanning the gap. CDR3 in DNA: TGTGCCAGCAGCTTACAGGGGTTTAGCAATCAGCCCCAGCATTTT. Translating it yields CASSLQGFSNQPQHF. The complete variable domain, with remaining parts taken from reference TRBV11-2 and TRBJ1-5, reads EAGVAQSPRYKIIEKRQSVAFWCNPISGHATLYWYQQILGQGPKLLIQFQNNGVVDDSQLPKDRFSAERLKGVDSTLKIQPAKLEDSAVYLCASSLQGFSNQPQHFGDGTRLSIL.

V is TRBV2 and J is TRBJ1-5; TRBD1 agrees at 8 bases. V lost 8 bases and J lost 0; bases outside the gene matches: 3. This CDR3 region has 14 residues. Germline CDR1 reads SNHLY; CDR2 reads FYNNEI. This chain's CDR3 is CASEGQVSNQPQHF. The CDR3 region has the DNA TGTGCCAGCGAGGGACAGGTTAGCAATCAGCCCCAGCATTTT.

The chain joins TRBV7-2 to TRBJ2-3; 14 bases agree with TRBD2. V gave up 5 bases and J gave up 2 bases; unmatched junction bases: 6. CDR1 SGHTA and CDR2 FQGNSA come from the germline V gene. The CDR3 has 17 amino acids. The CDR3 loop is CASSPRTSGGNTDTQYF. CDR3 in DNA: TGTGCCAGCAGCCCCAGGACTAGCGGGGGGAACACAGATACGCAGTATTTT.

The chain carries TRBV6-5 and TRBJ1-4; possibly TRBD1 for D (6 bases). V shed 6 bases and J shed 5 bases, with 13 bases lying between them. The CDR3 is made up of 14 amino acids. The germline gives CDR1 MNHEY, CDR2 SVGAGI. CDR3 in amino acids: CASSRTRGNEKLFF. As DNA, the CDR3 is TGTGCCAGCAGCCGCACAAGGGGGAATGAAAAACTGTTTTTT.

The chain couples TRBV5-1 to TRBJ1-5; 9 positions match TRBD1. V gave up 4 bases and J gave up 2 bases; unmatched junction bases: 4. The CDR3 is 15 residues long. The germline V gene encodes CDR1 SGHRS and CDR2 YFSETQ. This CDR3 is CASSPWTGGNQPQHF. CDR3 DNA: TGCGCCAGCAGCCCCTGGACAGGGGGCAATCAGCCCCAGCATTTT.

CDR3 amino acids: CASSPRAGFGTEKLFF. In nucleotides, the CDR3 is TGTGCCAGCAGCCCCAGGGCAGGGTTCGGTACTGAAAAACTGTTTTTT. This chain joins TRBV7-6 and TRBJ1-4, with TRBD1 as a possible D gene (5 bases). Germline CDR1 and CDR2: SGHVS and FNYEAQ. Trimming took off 5 bases at V and 7 bases at J, with 20 bases between the two ends. The CDR3 sequence is 16 residues long.

The chain joins TRBV5-1 to TRBJ1-2, with TRBD1 matching 7 bases. Per the germline V gene, CDR1 is SGHRS and CDR2 is YFSETQ. This CDR3 region has 14 residues. The J segment lost 12 bases and the V segment lost 2 bases, leaving 13 bases of the junction unmatched. The CDR3 DNA is TGCGCCAGCAGCTTACAGGGGTGGACGGAGGATAACACCTTC. This codes for CASSLQGWTEDNTF.

The chain couples TRBV5-1 to TRBJ1-5, with TRBD1 matching over 7 bases. From germline, CDR1 is SGHRS and CDR2 YFSETQ. V was clipped by 4 bases and J by 4 bases; unmatched bases: 23. The CDR3 is 20 residues long. The CDR3 DNA sequence: TGCGCCAGCAGCCCTACGGACAGGCGTTACAATCAGTGGCCTAATCAGCCCCAGCATTTT. Encoded protein: CASSPTDRRYNQWPNQPQHF.

V usage is TRBV24-1 and J usage is TRBJ2-7; D ambiguous. Germline loops: CDR1 KGHDR, CDR2 SFDVKD. CDR3 length: 13 residues. Trimming removed 0 bases from V and 4 bases from J, with 6 bases in between. The CDR3 coding sequence is TGTGCCACCAGTGATTTGACAGATTACGAGCAGTACTTC. It specifies CATSDLTDYEQYF.

The genes are TRBV7-8 and TRBJ2-7, with TRBD1 matching over 8 bases. Germline V gene lookup returns CDR1 SGHVS and CDR2 FQNEAQ. The CDR3 spans 15 residues. V trimming: 2 bases; J trimming: 6 bases; junction bases outside the gene matches: 9. CDR3 coding DNA: TGTGCCAGCAGCTTACAGGGGGCTCTCGTCTGCGAGCAGTACTTC. Translation: CASSLQGALVCEQYF.

DNA of the CDR3: TGTGCCAGCAGTTACGGGACTACCTACGAGCAGTACTTC. Protein sequence: CASSYGTTYEQYF. V and J are TRBV6-2 or TRBV6-3 and TRBJ2-7, with 7 bases aligning to TRBD2. Germline values: CDR1 MNHEY, CDR2 SVGEGT. This CDR3 spans 13 amino acids. The V segment lost 2 bases and the J segment 2 bases; nucleotides outside the gene matches: 0.

This clone is a singleton in its sample. The chain employs TRBV3-1 (or the pseudogene TRBV3-2) and TRBJ1-4; D is possibly TRBD1 (5 bases). Germline CDR1 is LGHDT and CDR2 is YNNKEL (reference sequence). This CDR3 region has 18 residues. Trimming took 0 bases from V and 3 from J, leaving 17 bases between them. In DNA, the CDR3 is TGTGCCAGCAGCCAAGATTGGGGGGATAATCTAGCTAATGAAAAACTGTTTTTT. It codes for CASSQDWGDNLANEKLFF.

Only one count was recorded for this clone. The chain combines TRBV27 with TRBJ2-5, with 11 bases that match TRBD2. Per the germline V gene, CDR1 is MNHEY and CDR2 is SMNVEV (reference sequence). V lost 0 bases and J lost 0; bases outside the gene matches: 3. CDR3 length: 17 residues. The CDR3, as DNA: TGTGCCAGCAGTTTATCGACTAGCGGGACATACCAAGAGACCCAGTACTTC. Protein: CASSLSTSGTYQETQYF.

V gene TRBV19 combines with J gene TRBJ1-2, with D uncertain. The germline V gene has CDR1 LNHDA and CDR2 SQIVND (reference sequence). V was trimmed by 0 bases and J by 7 bases, leaving 12 bases between them. This CDR3 contains 14 residues. Here the CDR3 DNA reads TGTGCCAGTAGTATAGACAGGTCCTCCGGTGGCTACACCTTC. Protein: CASSIDRSSGGYTF.